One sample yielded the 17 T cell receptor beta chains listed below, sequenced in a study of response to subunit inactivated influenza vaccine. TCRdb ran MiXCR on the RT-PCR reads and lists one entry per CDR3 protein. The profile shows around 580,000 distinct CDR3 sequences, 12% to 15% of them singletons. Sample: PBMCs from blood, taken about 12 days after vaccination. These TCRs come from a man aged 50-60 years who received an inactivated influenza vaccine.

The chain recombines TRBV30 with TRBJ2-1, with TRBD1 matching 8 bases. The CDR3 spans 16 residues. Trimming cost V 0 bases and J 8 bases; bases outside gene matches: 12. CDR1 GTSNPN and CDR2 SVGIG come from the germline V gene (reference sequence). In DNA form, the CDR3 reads TGTGCCTGGAGTGTACGAGGCAGGGGGCGCTGGGATGAGCAGTTCTTC. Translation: CAWSVRGRGRWDEQFF.

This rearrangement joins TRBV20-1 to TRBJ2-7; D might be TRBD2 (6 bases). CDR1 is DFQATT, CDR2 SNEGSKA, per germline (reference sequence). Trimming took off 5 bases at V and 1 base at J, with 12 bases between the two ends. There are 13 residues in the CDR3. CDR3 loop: CSARDFYSYEQYF. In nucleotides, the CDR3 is TGCAGTGCTCGGGACTTTTATTCCTACGAGCAGTACTTC.

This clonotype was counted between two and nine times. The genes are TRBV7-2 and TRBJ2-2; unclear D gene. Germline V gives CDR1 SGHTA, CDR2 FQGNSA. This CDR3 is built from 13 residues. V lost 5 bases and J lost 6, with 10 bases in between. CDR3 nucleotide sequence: TGTGCCAGCAGCCCTTTCCAGCCCGGGGAGCTGTTTTTT. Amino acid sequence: CASSPFQPGELFF.

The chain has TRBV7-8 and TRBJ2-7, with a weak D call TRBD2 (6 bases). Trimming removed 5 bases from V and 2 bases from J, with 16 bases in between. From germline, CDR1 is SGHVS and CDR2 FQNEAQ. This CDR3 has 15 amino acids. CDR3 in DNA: TGTGCCAGCAGCCCGTTGCTAGCGAGCCCCTACGAGCAGTACTTC. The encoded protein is CASSPLLASPYEQYF.

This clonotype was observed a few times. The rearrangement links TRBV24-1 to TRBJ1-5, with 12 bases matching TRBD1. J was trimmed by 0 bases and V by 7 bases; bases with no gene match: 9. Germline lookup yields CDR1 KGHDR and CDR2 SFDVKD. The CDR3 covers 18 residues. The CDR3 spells CATSAGTGGPYSNQPQHF. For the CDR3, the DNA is TGTGCCACCAGCGCCGGGACAGGGGGCCCATATAGCAATCAGCCCCAGCATTTT.

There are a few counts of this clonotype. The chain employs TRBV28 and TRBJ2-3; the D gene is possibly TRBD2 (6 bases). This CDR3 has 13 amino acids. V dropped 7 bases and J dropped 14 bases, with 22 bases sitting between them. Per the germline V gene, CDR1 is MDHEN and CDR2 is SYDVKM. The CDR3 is CASTPGRAGLVYF. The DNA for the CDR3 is TGTGCCAGCACCCCCGGGCGGGCGGGGCTGGTGTATTTT.

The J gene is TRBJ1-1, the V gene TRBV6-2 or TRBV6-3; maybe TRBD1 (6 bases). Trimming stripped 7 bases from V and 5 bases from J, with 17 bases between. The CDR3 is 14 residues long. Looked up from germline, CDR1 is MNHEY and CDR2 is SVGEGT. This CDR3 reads CASMTGVQKTEAFF. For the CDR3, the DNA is TGTGCCAGCATGACAGGAGTCCAGAAAACTGAAGCTTTCTTT.

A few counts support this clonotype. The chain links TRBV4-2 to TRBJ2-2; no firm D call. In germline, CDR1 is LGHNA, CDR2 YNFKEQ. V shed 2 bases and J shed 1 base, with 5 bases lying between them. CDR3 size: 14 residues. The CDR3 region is CASSQNVNTGELFF. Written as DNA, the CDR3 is TGTGCCAGCAGCCAAAACGTGAACACCGGGGAGCTGTTTTTT.

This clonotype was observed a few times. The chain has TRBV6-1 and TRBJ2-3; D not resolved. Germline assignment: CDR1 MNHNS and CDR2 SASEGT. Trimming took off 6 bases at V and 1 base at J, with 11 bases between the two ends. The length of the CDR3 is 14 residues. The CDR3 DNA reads TGTGCCAGCAGACCCCGTGGGGGCACAGATACGCAGTATTTT. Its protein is CASRPRGGTDTQYF.

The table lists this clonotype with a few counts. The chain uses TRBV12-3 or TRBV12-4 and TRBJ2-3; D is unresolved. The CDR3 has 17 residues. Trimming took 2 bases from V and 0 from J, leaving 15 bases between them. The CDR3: CASSLSRTTLSTDTQYF. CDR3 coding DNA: TGTGCCAGCAGTTTATCCCGGACGACTTTGAGCACAGATACGCAGTATTTT.

As DNA, the CDR3 is TGTGCCAGCAGCACCCCAGTCGAGACAGCGACCGGGGAGCTGTTTTTT. Its translation is CASSTPVETATGELFF. The gene calls are TRBV6-2 or TRBV6-3 and TRBJ2-2; tentative D call: TRBD1 (5 bases). Trimming took 6 bases from V and 5 from J, leaving 19 bases between them. Germline loops: CDR1 MNHEY, CDR2 SVGEGT. The CDR3 spans 16 residues.

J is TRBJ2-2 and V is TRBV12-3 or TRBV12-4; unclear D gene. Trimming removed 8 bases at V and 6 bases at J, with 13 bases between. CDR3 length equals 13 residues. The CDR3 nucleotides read TGTGCCAGCGCTGTTGGGGTCGCCGGGGAGCTGTTTTTT. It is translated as CASAVGVAGELFF.

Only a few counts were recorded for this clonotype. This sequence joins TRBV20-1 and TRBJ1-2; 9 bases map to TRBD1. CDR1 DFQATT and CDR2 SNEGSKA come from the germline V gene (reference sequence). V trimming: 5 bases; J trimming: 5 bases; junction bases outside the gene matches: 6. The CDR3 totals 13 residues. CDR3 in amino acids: CSAPVQGAYGYTF. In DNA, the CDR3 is TGCAGTGCTCCTGTACAGGGGGCTTATGGCTACACCTTC.

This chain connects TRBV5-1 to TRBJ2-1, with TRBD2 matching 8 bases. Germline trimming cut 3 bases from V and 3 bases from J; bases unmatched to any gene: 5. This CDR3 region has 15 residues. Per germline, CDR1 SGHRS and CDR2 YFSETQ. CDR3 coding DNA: TGCGCCAGCAGCTCACGGGGGGGCAACTACAATGAGCAGTTCTTC. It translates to CASSSRGGNYNEQFF.

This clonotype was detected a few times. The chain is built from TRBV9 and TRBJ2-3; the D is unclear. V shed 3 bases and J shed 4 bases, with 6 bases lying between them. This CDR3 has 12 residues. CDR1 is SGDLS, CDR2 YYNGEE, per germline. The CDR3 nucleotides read TGTGCCAGCAGCGCGTCTTCAGATACGCAGTATTTT. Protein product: CASSASSDTQYF.

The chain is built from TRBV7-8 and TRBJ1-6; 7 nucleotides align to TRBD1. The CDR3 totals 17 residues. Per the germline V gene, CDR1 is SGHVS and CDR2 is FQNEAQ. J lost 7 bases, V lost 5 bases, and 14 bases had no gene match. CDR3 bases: TGTGCCAGCAGCCTCCTAGCGACAGGGCGGACGAATTCACCCCTCCACTTT. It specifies CASSLLATGRTNSPLHF.

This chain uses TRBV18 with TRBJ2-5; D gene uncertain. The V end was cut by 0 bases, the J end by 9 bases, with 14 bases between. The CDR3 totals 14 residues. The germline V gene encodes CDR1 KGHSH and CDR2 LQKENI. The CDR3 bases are TGTGCCAGCTCACCACCATCCCTTCTTGGGGCCCAGTACTTC. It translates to CASSPPSLLGAQYF.